The entry that follows covers one T cell receptor beta chain sequence. Sequencing used immunoSEQ multiplex PCR; TCRdb keeps in-frame clones, though not all of them. The sample has 150,000 to 200,000 clones; around 92% are singletons. Trimming removed 0 bases at V and 4 bases at J, with 13 bases between. The V gene's germline CDR1 is LGHNA and CDR2 YSLEER. This CDR3 comprises 16 residues. This sample was included in a study of T cell responses to AZD1222 COVID-19 vaccine. This sequence was found in an adult in good health. The sequencing here drew on peripheral blood, taken on day 0 of AZD1222 vaccination. The rearrangement joins TRBV4-3 to TRBJ2-1, with D perhaps TRBD2 (7 bases). The CDR3 reads CASSQDGGGPYNEQFF. The CDR3 region has the DNA TGCGCCAGCAGCCAAGATGGGGGGGGGCCATACAATGAGCAGTTCTTC.